The 10 T cell receptor beta chains below all came from one sample that was sequenced in a study of blood T cell repertoires in COVID-19. Sequenced by immunoSEQ multiplex PCR; TCRdb stores in-frame clones only, minus some. The data show around 270,000 clones, 80% to 90% seen once. Sequenced: peripheral blood. The receptors shown here come from a man between 40 and 49 years old with acute or convalescent COVID-19.

V and J are TRBV6-6 and TRBJ2-1; D gene uncertain. V was shortened by 7 bases and J by 7 bases, with 8 bases between the two germline ends. Per germline, CDR1 MNHNY and CDR2 SVGAGI (reference sequence). This CDR3 spans 11 amino acids. CDR3 sequence (DNA): TGTGCCAGCACCCGCACTAATGAGCAGTTCTTC. This encodes CASTRTNEQFF.

V usage is TRBV5-6 and J usage is TRBJ2-5; perhaps TRBD1 as D (5 bases). Trimming cost V 2 bases and J 5 bases, with 10 bases left between them. This CDR3 spans 13 amino acids. Germline CDR1 and CDR2: SGHDT and YYEEEE. In nucleotides, the CDR3 is TGTGCCAGCAGCTTTCGTGGGGCGGAGACCCAGTACTTC. Its translation is CASSFRGAETQYF.

In nucleotides, the CDR3 is TGTGCCACCAGTGAAGGCGGAGCGGGGGGGAATGAGCAGTTCTTC. It encodes CATSEGGAGGNEQFF. The rearrangement joins TRBV24-1 to TRBJ2-1, with 10 bases lining up with TRBD2. Losses at the gene ends were 4 bases for V and 7 bases for J; bases not matched to a gene: 6. The CDR3 runs 15 residues. The V gene's germline CDR1 is KGHDR and CDR2 SFDVKD.

The chain is built from TRBV5-1 and TRBJ2-3, with a weak D call TRBD1 (6 bases). V lost 7 bases, J lost 2 bases, and 14 bases lay in between. This CDR3 comprises 14 residues. Germline CDR1 SGHRS, CDR2 YFSETQ. CDR3 nucleotides: TGCGCCAGCGCTATGGACAGACCCACAGATACGCAGTATTTT. Its translation is CASAMDRPTDTQYF.

The gene calls are TRBV4-1 and TRBJ2-3, with 8 bases that match TRBD2. This CDR3 is 17 amino acids long. Trimming cost V 0 bases and J 5 bases; bases outside gene matches: 10. CDR1 is MGHRA and CDR2 is YSYEKL in the germline V gene. The CDR3 sequence: CASSQDPGGGPLDTQYF. As DNA, the CDR3 is TGCGCCAGCAGCCAAGATCCGGGCGGGGGGCCATTAGATACGCAGTATTTT.

In its sample, this clone was seen a few times. V is TRBV28 and J is TRBJ2-5; 10 positions agree with TRBD2. The CDR3 runs 15 residues. Germline-derived CDR1 and CDR2 are MDHEN and SYDVKM. Germline trimming cut 2 bases from V and 4 bases from J; bases unmatched to any gene: 4. The CDR3 protein is CASSLSGGAGETQYF. The CDR3, as DNA: TGTGCCAGCAGTTTAAGCGGGGGGGCAGGAGAGACCCAGTACTTC.

This chain connects TRBV21-1 to TRBJ1-5; no DNA check was done on the table's D call, TRBD1. TRBV21-1 is a listed pseudogene. The CDR3 extends over 10 amino acids. CDR3 coding DNA: TGTGCCACCGGGACAGGGGAAAAGGAATTT. Protein: CATGTGEKEF.

This chain uses TRBV25-1 with TRBJ2-1; tentatively, D is TRBD1 (6 bases). The germline V gene has CDR1 MGHDK and CDR2 SYGVNS. Deletions cut 8 bases from V and 3 bases from J, with 14 bases between. The CDR3 consists of 14 residues. This CDR3 is CASLGQGFYNEQFF. The CDR3 DNA reads as TGTGCCAGCCTCGGGCAGGGGTTCTACAATGAGCAGTTCTTC.

The gene calls are TRBV2 and TRBJ1-2; D is undetermined. V was pared by 6 bases and J by 2 bases, with 10 bases between. Germline V gene data show CDR1 as SNHLY and CDR2 as FYNNEI. This CDR3 has 13 residues. The DNA of the CDR3 is TGTGCCAGCAGATCAAGCGCCAACTATGGCTACACCTTC. Its protein product is CASRSSANYGYTF.

This clone was seen only once. The genes are TRBV6-2 or TRBV6-3 and TRBJ2-7; D uncertain. The CDR3 extends over 12 amino acids. Trimming removed 2 bases at V and 6 bases at J, with 8 bases between. Germline CDR1 is MNHEY and CDR2 is SVGEGT. CDR3 in amino acids: CASSYANSEQYF. CDR3 in DNA: TGTGCCAGCAGTTACGCGAATTCCGAGCAGTACTTC.